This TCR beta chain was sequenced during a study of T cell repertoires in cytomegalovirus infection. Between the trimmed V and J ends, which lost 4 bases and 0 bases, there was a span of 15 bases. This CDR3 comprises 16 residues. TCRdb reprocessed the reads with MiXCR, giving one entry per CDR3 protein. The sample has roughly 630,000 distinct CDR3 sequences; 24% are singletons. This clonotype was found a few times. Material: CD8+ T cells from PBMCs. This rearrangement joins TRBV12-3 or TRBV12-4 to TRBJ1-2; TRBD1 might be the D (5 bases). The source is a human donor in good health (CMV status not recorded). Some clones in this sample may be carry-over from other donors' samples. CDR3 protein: CASSSSFRDPNYGYTF. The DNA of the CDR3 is TGTGCCAGCAGTTCGTCGTTCAGGGACCCTAACTATGGCTACACCTTC.